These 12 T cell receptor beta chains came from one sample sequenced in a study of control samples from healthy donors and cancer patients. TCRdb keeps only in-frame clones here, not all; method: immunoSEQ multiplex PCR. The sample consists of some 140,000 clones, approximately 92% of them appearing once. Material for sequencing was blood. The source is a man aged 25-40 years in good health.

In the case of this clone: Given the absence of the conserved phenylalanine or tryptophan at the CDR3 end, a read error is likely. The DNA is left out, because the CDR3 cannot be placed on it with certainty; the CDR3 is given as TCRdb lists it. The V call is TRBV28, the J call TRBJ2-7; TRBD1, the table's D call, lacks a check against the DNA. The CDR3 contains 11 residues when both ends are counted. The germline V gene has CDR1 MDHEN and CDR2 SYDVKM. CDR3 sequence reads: CASSLCFPGQC.

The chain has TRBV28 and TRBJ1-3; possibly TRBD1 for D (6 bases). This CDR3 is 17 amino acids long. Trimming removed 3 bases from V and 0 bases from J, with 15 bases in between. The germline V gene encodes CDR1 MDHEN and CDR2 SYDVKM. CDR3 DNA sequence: TGTGCCAGCAGTTTCCGACAGGAAATTCGCTCTGGAAACACCATATATTTT. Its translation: CASSFRQEIRSGNTIYF.

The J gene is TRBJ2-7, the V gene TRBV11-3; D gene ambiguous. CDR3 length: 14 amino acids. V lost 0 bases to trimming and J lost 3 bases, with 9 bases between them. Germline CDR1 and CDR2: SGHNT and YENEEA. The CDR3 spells CASSLEGGNYEQYF. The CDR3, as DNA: TGTGCCAGCAGCTTAGAGGGTGGTAACTACGAGCAGTACTTC.

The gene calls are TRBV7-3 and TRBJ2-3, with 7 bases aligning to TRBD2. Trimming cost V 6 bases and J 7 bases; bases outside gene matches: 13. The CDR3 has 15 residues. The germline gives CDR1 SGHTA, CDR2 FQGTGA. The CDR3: CASSLREPPMYTQYF. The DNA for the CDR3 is TGTGCCAGCAGTCTGCGGGAGCCCCCAATGTATACGCAGTATTTT.

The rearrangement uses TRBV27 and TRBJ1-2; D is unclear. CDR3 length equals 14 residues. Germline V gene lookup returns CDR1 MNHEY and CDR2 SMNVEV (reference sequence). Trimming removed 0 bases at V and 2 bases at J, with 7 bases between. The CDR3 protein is CASSLSGGNYGYTF. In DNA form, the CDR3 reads TGTGCCAGCAGTTTATCAGGCGGAAACTATGGCTACACCTTC.

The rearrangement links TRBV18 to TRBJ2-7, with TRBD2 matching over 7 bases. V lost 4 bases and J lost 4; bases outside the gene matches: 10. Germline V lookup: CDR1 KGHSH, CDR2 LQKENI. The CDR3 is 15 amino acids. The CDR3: CASSLSQAGLYEQYF. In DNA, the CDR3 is TGTGCCAGCTCACTCAGCCAAGCGGGACTATACGAGCAGTACTTC.

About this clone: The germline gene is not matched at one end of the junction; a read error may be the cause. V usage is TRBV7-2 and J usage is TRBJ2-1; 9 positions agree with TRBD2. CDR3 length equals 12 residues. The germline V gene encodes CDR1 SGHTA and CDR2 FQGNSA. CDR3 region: CASSLAGLEQFF. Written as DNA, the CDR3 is TGTGCCAGCAGCCTAGCGGGACTCGAGCAGTTCTTC.

This CDR3 reads CASTTTGDTEAFF. CDR3 nucleotides: TGTGCCAGCACCACAACAGGGGACACTGAAGCTTTCTTT. The gene calls are TRBV28 and TRBJ1-1, with 7 bases that match TRBD1. The CDR3 contains 13 residues. Germline CDR1 MDHEN, CDR2 SYDVKM. The V gene end was trimmed by 7 bases and the J gene end by 3 bases; junction bases not matched to a gene: 5.

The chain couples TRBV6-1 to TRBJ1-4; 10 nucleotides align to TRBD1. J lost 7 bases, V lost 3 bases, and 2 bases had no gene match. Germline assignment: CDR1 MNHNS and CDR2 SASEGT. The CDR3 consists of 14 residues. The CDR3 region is CASSDGTGVEKLFF. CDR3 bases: TGTGCCAGCAGTGATGGGACAGGGGTTGAAAAACTGTTTTTT.

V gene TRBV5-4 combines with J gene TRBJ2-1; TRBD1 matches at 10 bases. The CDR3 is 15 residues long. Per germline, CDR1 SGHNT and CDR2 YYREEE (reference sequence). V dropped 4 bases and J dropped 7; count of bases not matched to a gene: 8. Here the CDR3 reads CASSGRTGGLNEQFF. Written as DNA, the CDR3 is TGTGCCAGCAGCGGCAGGACAGGGGGGTTGAATGAGCAGTTCTTC.

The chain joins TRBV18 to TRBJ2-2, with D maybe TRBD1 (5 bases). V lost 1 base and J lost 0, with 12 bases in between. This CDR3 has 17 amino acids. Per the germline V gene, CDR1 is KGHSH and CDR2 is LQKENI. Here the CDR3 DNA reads TGTGCCAGCTCACCACTGGTGGGGCGAACGAACACCGGGGAGCTGTTTTTT. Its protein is CASSPLVGRTNTGELFF.

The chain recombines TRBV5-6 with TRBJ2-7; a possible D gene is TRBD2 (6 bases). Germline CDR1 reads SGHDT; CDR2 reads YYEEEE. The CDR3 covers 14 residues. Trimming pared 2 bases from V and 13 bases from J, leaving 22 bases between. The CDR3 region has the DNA TGTGCCAGCAGCTTTGGGGAGGCGGTAAGGGGCCTTTACTTC. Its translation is CASSFGEAVRGLYF.